This TCR beta chain was found in a study of T cell responses to AZD1222 COVID-19 vaccine. Clones were read by immunoSEQ multiplex PCR, and TCRdb kept only the in-frame ones, dropping some. The data contain 95,000 to 150,000 clones, roughly 88% of them singletons. The sample holds one count of this clone. Trimming shortened V by 1 base and J by 5 bases, and 12 bases separated the two germline ends. Germline V gene sequence: CDR1 SGHNT, CDR2 YYREEE (reference sequence). The CDR3 loop spans 14 amino acids. Specimen: peripheral blood, collected on day 0 of AZD1222 vaccination. The chain combines TRBV5-4 with TRBJ1-2; the D gene is possibly TRBD1 (5 bases). The TCR comes from an adult in good health. The CDR3 region is CASSLHQGVYGYTF. CDR3 in DNA: TGTGCCAGCAGCTTGCACCAGGGAGTATATGGCTACACCTTC.